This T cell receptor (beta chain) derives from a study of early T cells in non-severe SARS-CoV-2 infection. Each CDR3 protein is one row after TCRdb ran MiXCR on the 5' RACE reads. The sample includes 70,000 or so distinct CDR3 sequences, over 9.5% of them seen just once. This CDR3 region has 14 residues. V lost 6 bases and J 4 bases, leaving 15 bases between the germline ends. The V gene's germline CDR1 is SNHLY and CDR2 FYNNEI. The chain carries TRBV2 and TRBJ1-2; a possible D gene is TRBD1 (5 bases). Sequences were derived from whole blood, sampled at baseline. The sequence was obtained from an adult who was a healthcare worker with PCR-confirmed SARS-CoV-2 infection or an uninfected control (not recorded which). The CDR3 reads CASRVRVEGYGYTF. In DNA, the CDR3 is TGTGCCAGCAGAGTCAGGGTAGAGGGCTATGGCTACACCTTC.